This TCR beta chain was recovered during a study of blood T cell repertoires in COVID-19. Across the study: Sample material is recorded as cDNA or gDNA derived from T cells, B-cell-depleted T cells, or PBMCs.

Per the study methods: Estimates of nucleated cell counts were drawn from the amplification of reference gene primers. The protocol was immunoSEQ multiplex PCR, while the TCRdb copy is restricted to in-frame clones and leaves out a portion. V and J calls and clone size are as listed in that table; D and trimming were resolved from the DNA. The sample comprises 260,000 or so clones, around 90% of which are singletons, and 9.4% rests with the top ten. This clone was seen a few times. Sequenced material: peripheral blood. This clonotype was sampled from a man in his late teens or twenties with active or convalescent COVID-19.

In nucleotides, the CDR3 is TGTGCCAGCAGCGTTACTTCGCGGCGGGAAGAGACCCAGTACTTC. Residues: CASSVTSRREETQYF. This chain uses TRBV9 with TRBJ2-5; TRBD2 is a possible D gene (5 bases). The germline V and J ends were trimmed by 2 bases and 3 bases, with 14 bases remaining between them. Germline CDR1 SGDLS, CDR2 YYNGEE. This CDR3 spans 15 amino acids.